This TCR beta chain is from a study of shared clonotypes between healthy human individuals. Study-level results: Relative to memory subsets, naive subsets generally showed larger estimated richness.

Worth noting for this clone: Antigen specificity is unknown.

V lost 6 bases, J lost 7 bases, and 12 bases stayed unmatched. The germline CDR1 and CDR2 sequences are LNHDA and SQIVND (reference sequence). The CDR3 loop spans 16 amino acids. TCRdb's table, derived via immunoSEQ multiplex PCR, lists solely in-frame clones and lacks some. The sample carries 850,000 to 1,200,000 clones, about 70% recorded once. The sample comprised memory CD4+ T cells sorted from blood. Documented subset: CD45RA-negative fraction. The sequence was collected from a man younger than 35 in good health. The chain uses TRBV19 and TRBJ2-2; 9 bases match TRBD1. CDR3: CASRRDGTGLGGELFF. In nucleotides, the CDR3 is TGTGCCAGTAGACGAGACGGGACAGGGCTGGGCGGGGAGCTGTTTTTT.